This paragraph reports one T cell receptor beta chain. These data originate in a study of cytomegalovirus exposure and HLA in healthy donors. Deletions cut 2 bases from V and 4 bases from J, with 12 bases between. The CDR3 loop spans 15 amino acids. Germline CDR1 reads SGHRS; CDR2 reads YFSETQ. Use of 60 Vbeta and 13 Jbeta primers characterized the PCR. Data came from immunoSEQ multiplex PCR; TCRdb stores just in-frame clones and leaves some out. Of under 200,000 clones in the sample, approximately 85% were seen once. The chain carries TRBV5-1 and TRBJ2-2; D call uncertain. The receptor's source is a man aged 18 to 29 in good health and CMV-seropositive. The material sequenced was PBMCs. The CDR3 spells CASSLQNSGTGELFF. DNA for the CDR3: TGCGCCAGCAGCTTACAGAATTCAGGCACCGGGGAGCTGTTTTTT.